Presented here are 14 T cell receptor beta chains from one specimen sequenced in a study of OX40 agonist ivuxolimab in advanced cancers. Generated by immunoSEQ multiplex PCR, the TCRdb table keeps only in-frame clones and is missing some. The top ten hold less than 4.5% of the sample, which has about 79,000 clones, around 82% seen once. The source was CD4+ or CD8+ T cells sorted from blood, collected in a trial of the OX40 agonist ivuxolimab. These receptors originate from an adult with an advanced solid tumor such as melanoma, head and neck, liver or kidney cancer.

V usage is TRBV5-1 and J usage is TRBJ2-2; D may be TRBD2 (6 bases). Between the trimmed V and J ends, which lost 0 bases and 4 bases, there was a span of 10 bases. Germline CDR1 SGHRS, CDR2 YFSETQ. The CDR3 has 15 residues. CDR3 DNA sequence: TGCGCCAGCAGCTTGGCGGGAGTACCCACCGGGGAGCTGTTTTTT. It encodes CASSLAGVPTGELFF.

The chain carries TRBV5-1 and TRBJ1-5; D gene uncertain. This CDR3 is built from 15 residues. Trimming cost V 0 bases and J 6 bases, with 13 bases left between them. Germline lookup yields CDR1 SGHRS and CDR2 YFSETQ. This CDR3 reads CASSLEYGLGQPQHF. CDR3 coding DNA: TGCGCCAGCAGCTTGGAGTATGGCCTTGGTCAGCCCCAGCATTTT.

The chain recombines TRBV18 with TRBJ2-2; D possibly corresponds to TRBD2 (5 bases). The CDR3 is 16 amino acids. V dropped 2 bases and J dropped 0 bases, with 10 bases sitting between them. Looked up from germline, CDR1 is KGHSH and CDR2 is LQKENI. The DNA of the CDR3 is TGTGCCAGCTCACCAGAGGGCAGCGCGAACACCGGGGAGCTGTTTTTT. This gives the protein CASSPEGSANTGELFF.

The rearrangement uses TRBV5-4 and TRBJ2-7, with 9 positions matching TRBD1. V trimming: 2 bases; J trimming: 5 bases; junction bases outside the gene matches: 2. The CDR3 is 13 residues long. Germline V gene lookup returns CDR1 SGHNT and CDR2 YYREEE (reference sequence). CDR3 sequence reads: CASSFWTGDEQYF. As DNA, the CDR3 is TGTGCCAGCAGCTTCTGGACAGGGGACGAGCAGTACTTC.

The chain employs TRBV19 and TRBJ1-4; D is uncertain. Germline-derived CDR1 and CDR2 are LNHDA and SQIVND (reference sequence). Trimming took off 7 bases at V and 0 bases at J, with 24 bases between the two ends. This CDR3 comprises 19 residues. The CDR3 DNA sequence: TGTGCCAGTACCAACTTGTGGGCGGGGAATATTGCAACTAATGAAAAACTGTTTTTT. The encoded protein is CASTNLWAGNIATNEKLFF.

As DNA, the CDR3 is TGTGCCAGCAGCTTAGTGTCAAGCCAAGAGACCCAGTACTTC. This encodes CASSLVSSQETQYF. The V and J genes are TRBV7-2 and TRBJ2-5, with D unresolved. The CDR3 consists of 14 residues. Germline CDR1 is SGHTA and CDR2 is FQGNSA. V lost 1 base and J lost 1, with 7 bases in between. Full variable domain (outside the CDR3, taken from reference TRBV7-2 and TRBJ2-5): GAGVSQSPSNKVTEKGKDVELRCDPISGHTALYWYRQSLGQGLEFLIYFQGNSAPDKSGLPSDRFSAERTGGSVSTLTIQRTQQEDSAVYLCASSLVSSQETQYFGPGTRLLVL.

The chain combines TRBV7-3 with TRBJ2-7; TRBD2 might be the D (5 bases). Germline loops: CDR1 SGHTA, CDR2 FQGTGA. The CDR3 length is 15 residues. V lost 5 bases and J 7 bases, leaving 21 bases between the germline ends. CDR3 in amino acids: CASSLSIDYSKEQYF. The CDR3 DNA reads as TGTGCCAGCAGCCTATCCATTGACTACTCGAAGGAGCAGTACTTC.

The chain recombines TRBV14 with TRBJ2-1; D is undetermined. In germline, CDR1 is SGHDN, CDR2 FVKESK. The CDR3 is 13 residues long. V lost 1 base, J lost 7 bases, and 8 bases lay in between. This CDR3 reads CASSQGWENEQFF. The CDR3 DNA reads TGTGCCAGCAGCCAAGGTTGGGAAAATGAGCAGTTCTTC.

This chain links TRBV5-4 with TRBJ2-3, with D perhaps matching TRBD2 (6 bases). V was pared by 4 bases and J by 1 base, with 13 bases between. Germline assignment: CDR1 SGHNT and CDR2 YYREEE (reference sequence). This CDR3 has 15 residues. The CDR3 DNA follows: TGTGCCAGCAGCCCGTACTTAGCGGGCACAGATACGCAGTATTTT. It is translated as CASSPYLAGTDTQYF.

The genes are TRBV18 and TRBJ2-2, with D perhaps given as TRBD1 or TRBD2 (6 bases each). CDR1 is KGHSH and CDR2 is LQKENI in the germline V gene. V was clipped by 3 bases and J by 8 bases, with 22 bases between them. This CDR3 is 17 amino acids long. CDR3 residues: CASSPLRPGANSGELFF. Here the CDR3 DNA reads TGTGCCAGCTCACCCTTACGACCGGGGGCAAATTCTGGGGAGCTGTTTTTT.

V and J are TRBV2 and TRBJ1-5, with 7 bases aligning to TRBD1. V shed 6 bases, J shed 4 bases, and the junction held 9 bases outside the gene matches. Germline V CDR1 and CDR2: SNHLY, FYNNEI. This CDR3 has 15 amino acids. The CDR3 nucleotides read TGTGCCAGCAGGACTGGGACAGCGACTAATCAGCCCCAGCATTTT. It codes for CASRTGTATNQPQHF.

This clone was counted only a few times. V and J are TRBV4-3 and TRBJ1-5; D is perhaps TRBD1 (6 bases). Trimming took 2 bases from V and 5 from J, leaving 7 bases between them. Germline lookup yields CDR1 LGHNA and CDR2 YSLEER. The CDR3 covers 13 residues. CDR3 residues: CASSQNRDQPQHF. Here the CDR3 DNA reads TGCGCCAGCAGCCAAAACAGGGATCAGCCCCAGCATTTT.

CDR3 in DNA: TGCGCCAGCAGCGACCCCCTAGCGGGAGGGCCGGAAGAGACCCAGTACTTC. This encodes CASSDPLAGGPEETQYF. J is TRBJ2-5 and V is TRBV5-1; the match to TRBD2 covers 12 bases. V was pared by 4 bases and J by 3 bases, with 10 bases of the junction left unmatched. CDR1 and CDR2 (germline): SGHRS, YFSETQ. The CDR3 length is 17 residues.

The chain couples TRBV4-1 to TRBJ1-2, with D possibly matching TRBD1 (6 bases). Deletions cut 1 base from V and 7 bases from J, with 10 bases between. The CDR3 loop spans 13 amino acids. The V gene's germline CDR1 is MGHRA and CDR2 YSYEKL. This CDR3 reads CASSQATGFGYTF. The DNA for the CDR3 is TGCGCCAGCAGCCAAGCGACAGGTTTTGGCTACACCTTC.